This TCR delta chain originates from a study of γδ T cells in repeated Plasmodium falciparum infection. As for the study in general: Donors were malaria-exposed Malian children or age- and gender-matched Australian children.

CDR1 and CDR2 (germline): TSWWSYY, QGS. The CDR3 length is 13 residues. TCRdb fed the multiplex PCR reads into CATT to redo clone calling. The sample includes around 50,000 delta-chain clones, around 1.8% of them seen just once. This clone was found many times. TCRdb's listed protein matches a much larger clone and diverges from this DNA's translation at residue 11, likely through a read error; the protein shown comes from the DNA. Gammadelta T cells were flow-sorted from PBMC into Vgamma9/Vdelta2+ and Vdelta2-negative populations for bulk analysis. Sequenced material: gamma-delta T cells from blood. This TCR came from a pool of human donors (malaria-infected and uninfected, not separated). V and J are TRDV1 and TRDJ1; 7 bases fit TRDD3. The CDR3 here is CALGRGMVDKPIF. The CDR3 nucleotides read TGTGCTCTTGGTAGGGGGATGGTCGATAAACCCATCTTT.